This T cell receptor (beta chain) originates from a study of blood T cell repertoires in COVID-19. The overall study: Samples came from the United States, Italy and Spain, spanning acute and convalescent COVID-19. T cells, B-cell-depleted T cells, or PBMCs supplied cDNA or gDNA.

Original analysis: The assay estimated nucleated cells by amplifying reference gene primers. Sequencing used immunoSEQ multiplex PCR; TCRdb keeps in-frame clones, though not all of them. V and J calls and clone size are those listed in that table; D and trimming were worked out from the DNA. The sample lists around 78,000 clones; roughly 82% were seen once. The CDR3 extends over 15 amino acids. J lost 2 bases, V lost 8 bases, and 5 bases had no gene match. Germline-derived CDR1 and CDR2 are MNHNY and SVGAGI (reference sequence). The chain employs TRBV6-6 and TRBJ2-6; 8 positions agree with TRBD1. This receptor was obtained from a human donor in a cohort sampled during active COVID-19. What was sequenced was peripheral blood. The CDR3 loop is CASLPGGAGANVLTF. As DNA, the CDR3 is TGTGCCAGCTTACCAGGGGGCGCTGGGGCCAACGTCCTGACTTTC.